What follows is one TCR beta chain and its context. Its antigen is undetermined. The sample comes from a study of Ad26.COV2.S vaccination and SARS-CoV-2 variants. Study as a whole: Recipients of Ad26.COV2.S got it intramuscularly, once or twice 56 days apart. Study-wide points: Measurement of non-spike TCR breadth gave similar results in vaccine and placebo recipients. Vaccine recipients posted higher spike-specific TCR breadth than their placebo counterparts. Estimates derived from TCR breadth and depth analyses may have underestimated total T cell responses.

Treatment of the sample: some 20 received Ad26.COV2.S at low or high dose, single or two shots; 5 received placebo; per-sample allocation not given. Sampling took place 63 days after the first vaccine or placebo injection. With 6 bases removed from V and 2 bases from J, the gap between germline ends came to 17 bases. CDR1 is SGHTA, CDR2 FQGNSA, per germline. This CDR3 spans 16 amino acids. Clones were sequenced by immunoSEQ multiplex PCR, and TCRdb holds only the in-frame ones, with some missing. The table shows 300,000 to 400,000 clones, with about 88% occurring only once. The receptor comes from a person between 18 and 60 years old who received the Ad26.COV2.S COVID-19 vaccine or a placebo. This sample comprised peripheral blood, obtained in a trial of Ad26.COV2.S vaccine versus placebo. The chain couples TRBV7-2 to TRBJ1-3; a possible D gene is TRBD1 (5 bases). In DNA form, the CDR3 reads TGTGCCAGCAGTCTTCTAGGGGAAAAGGCTGGAAACACCATATATTTT. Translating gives CASSLLGEKAGNTIYF.